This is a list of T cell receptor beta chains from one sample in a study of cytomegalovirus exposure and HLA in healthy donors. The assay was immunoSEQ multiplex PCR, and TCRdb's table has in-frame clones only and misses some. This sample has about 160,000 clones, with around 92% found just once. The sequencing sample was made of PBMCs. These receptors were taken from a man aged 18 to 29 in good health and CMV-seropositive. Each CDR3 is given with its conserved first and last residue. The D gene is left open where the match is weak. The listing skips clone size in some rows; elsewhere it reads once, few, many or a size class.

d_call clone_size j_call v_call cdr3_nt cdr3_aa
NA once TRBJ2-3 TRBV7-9 TGTGCCAGCAGCTTAGGTTCGGGAGGGGGCGATACGCAGTATTTT CASSLGSGGGDTQYF
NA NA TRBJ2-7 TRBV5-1 TGCGCCAGCAGCTTGCGGGGGAGCCACGAGCAGTACTTC CASSLRGSHEQYF
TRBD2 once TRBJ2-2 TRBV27 TGTGCCAGCAGTTTGATGATGGAACTAGCGGGAGCGGGGGTAACCGGGGAGCTGTTTTTT CASSLMMELAGAGVTGELFF
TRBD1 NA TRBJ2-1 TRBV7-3 TGTGCCAGCAGCTTCGACAGGGCCTCCTACAATGAGCAGTTCTTC CASSFDRASYNEQFF
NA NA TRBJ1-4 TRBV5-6 TGTGCCAGCAGCCCCAGGGCCCTCGGCAGTGAAAAACTGTTTTTT CASSPRALGSEKLFF
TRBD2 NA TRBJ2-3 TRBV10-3 TGTGCCATCAGTCTAGCGGGAGCTGATACGCAGTATTTT CAISLAGADTQYF
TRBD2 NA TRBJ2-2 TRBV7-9 TGTGCCAGCAGCGTAAGCGGGAGGGATACCGGGGAGCTGTTTTTT CASSVSGRDTGELFF
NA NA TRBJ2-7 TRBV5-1 TGCGCCAGCAGCCCCGAAGTAGGTGGGCTCTCCTACGAGCAGTACTTC CASSPEVGGLSYEQYF
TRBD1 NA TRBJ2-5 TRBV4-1 TGCGCCAGCAGCCAAGGGGGGACAGGGGGTGACCAAGAGACCCAGTACTTC CASSQGGTGGDQETQYF
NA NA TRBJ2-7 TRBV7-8 TGTGCCAGCAGCTTGAACCCGACAGGCGAGCAGTACTTC CASSLNPTGEQYF
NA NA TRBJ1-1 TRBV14 TGTGCCAGCAGCTCCTGGCTCGGGTTAGAGGACACTGAAGCTTTCTTT CASSSWLGLEDTEAFF
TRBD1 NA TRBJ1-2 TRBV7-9 TGTGCCAGCAGCCTCCAGGGACAGGGTTCCTTGAATGGCTACACCTTC CASSLQGQGSLNGYTF
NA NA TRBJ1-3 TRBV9 TGTGCCAGCGCGGGGGACTCTGGAAACACCATATATTTT CASAGDSGNTIYF
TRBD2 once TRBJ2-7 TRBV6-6 TGTGCCACCAAGGGGCCCGGGACTAGCGCCGAGCAGTACTTC CATKGPGTSAEQYF
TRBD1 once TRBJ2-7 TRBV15 TGTGCCACCAGCAGGGACAGGGACGACTACGAGCAGTACTTC CATSRDRDDYEQYF
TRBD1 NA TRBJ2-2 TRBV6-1 TGTGCCAGCAGGACAGGGGGAAACACCGGGGAGCTGTTTTTT CASRTGGNTGELFF
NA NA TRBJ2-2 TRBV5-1 TGCGCCAGCAGCTTCACGGGGGGGGAGCTGTTTTTT CASSFTGGELFF
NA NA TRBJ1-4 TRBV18 TGTGCCAGCTCAAGCAGGAATTCGAATGAAAAACTGTTTTTT CASSSRNSNEKLFF
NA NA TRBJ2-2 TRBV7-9 TGTGCCAGCAGCCTCGGACATACCGGGGAGCTGTTTTTT CASSLGHTGELFF
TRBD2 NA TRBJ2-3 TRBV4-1 TGCGCCAGCAGCCAAGGCGGGAGGGCAATAACAGATACGCAGTATTTT CASSQGGRAITDTQYF
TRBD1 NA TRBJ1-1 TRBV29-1 TGCAGCGCCAGGACAGGGGGCGTCACTGAAGCTTTCTTT CSARTGGVTEAFF
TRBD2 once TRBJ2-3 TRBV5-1 TGCGCCAGCAGTCACGGGACTAGCGGGACAGATACGCAGTATTTT CASSHGTSGTDTQYF
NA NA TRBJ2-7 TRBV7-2 TGTGCCAGCAGCTTAGCGTTCTTCCGGGGGACGGGCTACGAGCAGTACTTC CASSLAFFRGTGYEQYF
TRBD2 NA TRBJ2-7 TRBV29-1 TGCAGCGCATATTTTAGCGGGAAATATGAGGAGCAGTACTTC CSAYFSGKYEEQYF
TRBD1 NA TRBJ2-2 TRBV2 TGTGCCAGCAGTGGACGGACAGGTGGCACCGGGGAGCTGTTTTTT CASSGRTGGTGELFF
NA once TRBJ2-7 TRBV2 TGTGCCAGCAGTGATCTCCGCTACGAGCAGTACTTC CASSDLRYEQYF
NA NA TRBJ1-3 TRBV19 TGTGCCAGTAGTATATCGGCGGCTGGAAACACCATATATTTT CASSISAAGNTIYF
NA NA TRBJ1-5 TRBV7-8 TGTGCCAGCAGCTTAGCAGGGGGTACTAATCAGCCCCAGCATTTT CASSLAGGTNQPQHF
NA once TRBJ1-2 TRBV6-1 TGTGCCAGCAGTTATGAGGTAATACGTGGCTACACCTTC CASSYEVIRGYTF
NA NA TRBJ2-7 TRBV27 TGTGCCAGCAGTTTACGGGACAATTCCTACGAGCAGTACTTC CASSLRDNSYEQYF
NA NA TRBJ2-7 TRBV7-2 TGTGCCAGCAGCTCAGGGGTTATGGACTTGTCCTACGAGCAGTACTTC CASSSGVMDLSYEQYF
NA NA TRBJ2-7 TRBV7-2 TGTGCCAGCAGCTTTGACAGCAGCTCCTACGAGCAGTACTTC CASSFDSSSYEQYF
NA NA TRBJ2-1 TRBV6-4 TGTGCCAGCAGTGAGTTAGCAGGGACTTACAATGAGCAGTTCTTC CASSELAGTYNEQFF
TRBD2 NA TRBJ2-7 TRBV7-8 TGTGCCAGCAGCTTTTCTAGCGGGAGAGACGAGCAGTACTTC CASSFSSGRDEQYF
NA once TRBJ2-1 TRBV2 TGTGCCAGCATAGAGCGGATCTACAATGAGCAGTTCTTC CASIERIYNEQFF
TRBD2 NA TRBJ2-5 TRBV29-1 TGCAGCGTTGAATGGGCGGGAGTACTATACTTC CSVEWAGVLYF
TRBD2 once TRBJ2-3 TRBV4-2 TGTGCCAGCAGCCAGGAGTGGGACTACACAGATACGCAGTATTTT CASSQEWDYTDTQYF
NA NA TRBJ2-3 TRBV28 TGTGCCAGCAATTCAGGGAGCGCGGGATTGGATACGCAGTATTTT CASNSGSAGLDTQYF
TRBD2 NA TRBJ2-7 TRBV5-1 TGCGCCAGCAGCTTGGAGGGGACTAGCGGTGTAGACGAGCAGTACTTC CASSLEGTSGVDEQYF
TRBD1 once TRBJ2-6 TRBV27 TGTGCCAGCAGTTTATCTGGACAGGGGTTCTCTGGGGCCAACGTCCTGACTTTC CASSLSGQGFSGANVLTF
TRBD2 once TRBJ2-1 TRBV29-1 TGCAGCGTTGCTTTTTTAGGACTAGCGGATTACAATGAGCAGTTCTTC CSVAFLGLADYNEQFF
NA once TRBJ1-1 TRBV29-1 TGCAGCGTTCACATGCTGAACACTGAAGCTTTCTTT CSVHMLNTEAFF
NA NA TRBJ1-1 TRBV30 TGTGCCTGGAGCCCTTTCACTGAAGCTTTCTTT CAWSPFTEAFF
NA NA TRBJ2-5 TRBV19 TGTGCCAGTAGGAGCCAGGGGTTGGAGACCCAGTACTTC CASRSQGLETQYF
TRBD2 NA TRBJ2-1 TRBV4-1 TGCGCCAGCAGCCGAGTACTAGCGGGAGTCTTCTACAATGAGCAGTTCTTC CASSRVLAGVFYNEQFF
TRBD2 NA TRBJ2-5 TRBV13 TGTGCCAGCAGCCTCCGAAGCGGGATCGAGACCCAGTACTTC CASSLRSGIETQYF
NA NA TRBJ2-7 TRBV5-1 TGCGCCAGCAGCTTGGGACGTGGCCGGGTTTACGAGCAGTACTTC CASSLGRGRVYEQYF
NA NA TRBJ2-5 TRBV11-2 TGTGCCAGCAGCTCCTCCAGGGGTAAAGAGACCCAGTACTTC CASSSSRGKETQYF
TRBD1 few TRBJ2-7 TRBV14 TGTGCCAGCAGCCGGGACAGGGTGGACGAGCAGTACTTC CASSRDRVDEQYF
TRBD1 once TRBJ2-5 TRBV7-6 TGTGCCAGCAGCTTAGCCCCGGGACAGGGAGAGACCCAGTACTTC CASSLAPGQGETQYF
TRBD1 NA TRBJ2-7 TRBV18 TGTGCCAGCTCACCACCGGGACAGGGGGTGGGGACCTACGAGCAGTACTTC CASSPPGQGVGTYEQYF
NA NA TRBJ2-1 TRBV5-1 TGCGCCAGCAGCTTGAACGGCGGGGCCTACAATGAGCAGTTCTTC CASSLNGGAYNEQFF
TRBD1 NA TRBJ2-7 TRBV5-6 TGTGCCAGCAGCTACGAACGGACAGGAGTGACCGAGCAGTACTTC CASSYERTGVTEQYF
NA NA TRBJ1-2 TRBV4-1 TGCGCCAGCAGCCAAAGTCGGTCCTCTGGCTACACCTTC CASSQSRSSGYTF
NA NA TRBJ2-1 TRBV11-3 TGTGCCAGCAGCTTCTCGGTAAGCTCCTACAATGAGCAGTTCTTC CASSFSVSSYNEQFF
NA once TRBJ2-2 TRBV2 TGTGCCAGCAGTCAACGGCCGGGCACCGGGGAGCTGTTTTTT CASSQRPGTGELFF
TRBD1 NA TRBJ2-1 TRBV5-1 TGCGCCAGCAGCTACGCCGGGACAGGGCCCTCCTACAATGAGCAGTTCTTC CASSYAGTGPSYNEQFF
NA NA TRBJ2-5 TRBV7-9 TGTGCCAGCAGCTTGGCTAGCCGAGAGACCCAGTACTTC CASSLASRETQYF